This T cell receptor (beta chain) was recorded in a study of shared clonotypes between healthy human individuals (dated by TCRdb to 2018 to 2021). With respect to the entire study: The cohort included a few men and a couple of women between 18 and 49 years of age. For each donor, three plates each were used for CD4 naive and CD4 memory, two plates were used for CD8 naive, and one plate was used for CD8 memory. Blood TCR repertoires of four to six healthy adults were deeply sequenced to estimate repertoire size and the extent of clonotype sharing between individuals. Different laboratories and diverse techniques were used to prepare libraries and sequence TCR repertoires, to increase sequencing depth and limit assay-specific biases. Per donor, leukapheresis produced somewhere between about 0.85 and 9.5 billion PBMCs. Overall results and qualifications from the work: Incomplete sequencing was indicated by rarefaction of sorted-subset datasets, despite the large sequencing depth. About 4.5% of naive CD4, around 3.6% of naive CD8, 2.3% of memory CD4, and around 0.42% of memory CD8 clonotypes were shared across several donors. Only blood was sampled, and tissue TCR repertoires likely differ from those in blood. Based on pairwise subsampling, the degree of clonotype sharing among donors was expected to be affected by sequencing depth. The small number of donors limited the genetic and exposure-history diversity represented. Compared with non-shared clonotypes, clonotypes shared by all four sorted-subset donors had higher generation probabilities. Larger estimated clonotype richness was generally found for naive subsets than for memory subsets.

TCR CDR3 regions were amplified from genomic DNA by multiplex PCR using the deep immunoSEQ assay. For each cell subset, the extracted genomic DNA was distributed evenly across all wells of several immunoSEQ 96-well plates, and each plate served as one replicate. For sorted subsets, roughly 200 ng genomic DNA, equal to 30,000 to 35,000 T cell genomes, was loaded into each replicate PCR. Purified libraries were measured with a Qubit 3.0 fluorometer, size-checked on a Bioanalyzer 2100, and measured again with the KAPA Library Quantification kit. A separate single-read 150-cycle Illumina NextSeq 550 flow cell was used to sequence each immunoSEQ 96-well plate. As for the authors' bioinformatics: Because the immunoSEQ output included only junctional sequences and no quality scores, the filtering could not be the same as the filtering used for full-length reads. To assign V/J genes and CDR3, sequences were annotated using PyIR, a Python wrapper for IgBLAST v1.9, with IMGT germline references. Reads were removed for weak V/J assignments (E-value above 1e-6), missing CDR3, stop codons, out-of-frame junctions, or ambiguous translated residues. A V3J clonotype was defined by an identical inferred V gene, J gene, and CDR3 amino acid sequence. The percentage overlap between two repertoires was calculated by dividing the number of shared unique clonotypes by the size of the smaller repertoire. RTK rarefaction, the Chao1 estimator, and Recon v2.1 estimates of unobserved clonotypes were used to assess repertoire richness. Generation probabilities were computed with OLGA for all TCRbeta clonotypes obtained by the gDNA method from several donors. TCRdb's version of the immuneACCESS table is confined to in-frame rearrangements and falls short of the full clone set. An unresolved V gene accounts for under half of the shortfall where checked; the remainder is of unknown origin. V and J calls and clone size follow that table, whereas D and trimming were derived from the DNA. The sample yields millions of clones; more than 85% were counted once. The ten largest clones represent about 0.39% of the sample.

Healthy HIV-negative adults with no recently reported acute infections or vaccinations were included as donors. Every donor was a Caucasian adult living in Nashville, Tennessee, USA. CD4+ T cells were enriched by magnetic negative selection, after which naive cells were positively selected on CD45RA and the negative fraction was taken as the memory subset. Blood was collected by leukapheresis, and PBMCs were isolated by Ficoll-Histopaque density gradient centrifugation and then cryopreserved in liquid nitrogen vapor phase. Analytical flow cytometry was used to check the purity and quantity of each magnetically sorted T cell population. Genomic DNA was isolated from every sorted fraction and measured by UV absorbance on a Nanodrop 2000c. Concerning this clone: There is no known antigen for this receptor. Nothing much larger sits one base from this clone, and base qualities are not available.

According to the germline V gene, CDR1 reads MGHRA and CDR2 reads YSYEKL. CDR3 length: 12 amino acids, cysteine to phenylalanine. Left in the record is the CDR3 DNA by itself, 36 bases read in frame from the first base. V drops 4 bases and J drops 6 bases, leaving 10 bases in between. This TCR came from a man aged 18 to 29 in good health. Some clones in this sample may be carry-over from other donors' samples. The sequence links TRBV4-1 to TRBJ2-7, with the D gene uncertain. The sequencing sample was made of naive CD4+ T cells from PBMCs. Interpreted using the paper, the cell subset or site label stands for: CD45RA+ positively selected. Here the CDR3 is given as CASSRVLGEQYF. The DNA reads TGCGCCAGCAGCCGGGTCTTGGGCGAGCAGTACTTC.